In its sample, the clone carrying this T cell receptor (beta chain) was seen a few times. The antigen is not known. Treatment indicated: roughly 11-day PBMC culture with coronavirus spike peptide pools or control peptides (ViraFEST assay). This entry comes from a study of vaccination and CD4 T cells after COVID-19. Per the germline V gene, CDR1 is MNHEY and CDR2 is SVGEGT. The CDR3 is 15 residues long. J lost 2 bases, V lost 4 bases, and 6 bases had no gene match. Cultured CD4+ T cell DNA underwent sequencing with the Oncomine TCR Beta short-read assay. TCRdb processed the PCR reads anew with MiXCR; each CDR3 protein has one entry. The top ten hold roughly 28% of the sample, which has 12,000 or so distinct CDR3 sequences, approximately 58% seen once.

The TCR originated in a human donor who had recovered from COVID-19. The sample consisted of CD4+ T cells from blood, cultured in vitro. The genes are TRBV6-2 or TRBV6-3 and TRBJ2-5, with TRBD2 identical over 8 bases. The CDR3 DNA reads TGTGCCAGCAGTTCCGGCGGGGGGATACAAGAGACCCAGTACTTC. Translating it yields CASSSGGGIQETQYF.